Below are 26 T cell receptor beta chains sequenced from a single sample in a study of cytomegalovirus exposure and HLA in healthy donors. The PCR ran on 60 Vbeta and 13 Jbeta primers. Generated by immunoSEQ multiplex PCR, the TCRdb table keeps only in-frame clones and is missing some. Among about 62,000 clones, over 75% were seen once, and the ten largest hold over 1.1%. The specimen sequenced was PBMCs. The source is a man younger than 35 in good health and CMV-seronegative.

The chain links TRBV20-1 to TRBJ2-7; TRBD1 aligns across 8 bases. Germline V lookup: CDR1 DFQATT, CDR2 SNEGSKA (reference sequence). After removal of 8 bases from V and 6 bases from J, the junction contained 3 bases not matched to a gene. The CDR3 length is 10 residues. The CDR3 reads CSYRGVEQYF. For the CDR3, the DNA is TGCAGTTACAGGGGGGTCGAGCAGTACTTC.

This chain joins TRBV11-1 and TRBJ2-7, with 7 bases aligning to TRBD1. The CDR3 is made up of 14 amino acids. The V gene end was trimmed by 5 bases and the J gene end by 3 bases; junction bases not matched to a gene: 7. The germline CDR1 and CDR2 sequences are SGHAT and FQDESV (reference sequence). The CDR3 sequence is CASSLSRDSYEQYF. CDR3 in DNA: TGTGCCAGCAGCCTATCGAGGGACAGCTACGAGCAGTACTTC.

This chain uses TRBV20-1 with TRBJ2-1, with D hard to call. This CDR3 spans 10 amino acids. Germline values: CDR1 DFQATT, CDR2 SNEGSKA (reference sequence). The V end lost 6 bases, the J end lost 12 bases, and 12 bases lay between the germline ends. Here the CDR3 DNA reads TGCAGTGCCGGCTCCTCGGGGCAGTTCTTC. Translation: CSAGSSGQFF.

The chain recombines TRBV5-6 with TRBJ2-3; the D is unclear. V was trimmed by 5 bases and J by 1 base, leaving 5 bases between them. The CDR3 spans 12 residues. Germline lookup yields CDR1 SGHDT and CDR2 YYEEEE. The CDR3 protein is CASRGGTDTQYF. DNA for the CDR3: TGTGCCAGCAGGGGCGGCACAGATACGCAGTATTTT.

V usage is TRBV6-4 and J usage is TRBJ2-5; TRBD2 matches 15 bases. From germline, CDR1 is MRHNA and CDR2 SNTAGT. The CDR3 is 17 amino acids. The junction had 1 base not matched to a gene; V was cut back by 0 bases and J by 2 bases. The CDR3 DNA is TGTGCCAGCAGTGACTCTGGACTAGCGGGGGGGCAAGAGACCCAGTACTTC. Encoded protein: CASSDSGLAGGQETQYF.

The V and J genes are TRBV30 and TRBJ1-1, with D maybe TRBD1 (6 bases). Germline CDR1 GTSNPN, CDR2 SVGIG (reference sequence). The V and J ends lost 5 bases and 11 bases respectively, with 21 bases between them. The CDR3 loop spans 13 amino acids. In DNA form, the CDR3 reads TGTGCCTGGGGACCCCAGGGGCGCGCGGCGGCTTTCTTT. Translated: CAWGPQGRAAAFF.

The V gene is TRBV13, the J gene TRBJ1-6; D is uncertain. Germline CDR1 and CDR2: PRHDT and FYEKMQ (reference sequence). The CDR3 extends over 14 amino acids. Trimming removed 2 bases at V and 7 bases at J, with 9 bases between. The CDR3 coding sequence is TGTGCCAGCAGCTTAAGCCAAAGAAATTCACCCCTCCACTTT. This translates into CASSLSQRNSPLHF.

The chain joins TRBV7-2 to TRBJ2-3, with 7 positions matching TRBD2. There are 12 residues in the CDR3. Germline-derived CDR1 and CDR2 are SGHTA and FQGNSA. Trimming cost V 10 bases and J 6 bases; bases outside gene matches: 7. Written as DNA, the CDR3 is TGTGCCACTTCCCTGGGGGGGGATACGCAGTATTTT. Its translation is CATSLGGDTQYF.

As DNA, the CDR3 is TGCAGCCTCACGCTTCAGGGGGACACTGAAGCTTTCTTT. This sequence encodes CSLTLQGDTEAFF. The rearrangement uses TRBV29-1 and TRBJ1-1; 7 nucleotides line up with TRBD1. The CDR3 spans 13 residues. V dropped 8 bases and J dropped 3; count of bases not matched to a gene: 9. From germline, CDR1 is SQVTM and CDR2 ANQGSEA.

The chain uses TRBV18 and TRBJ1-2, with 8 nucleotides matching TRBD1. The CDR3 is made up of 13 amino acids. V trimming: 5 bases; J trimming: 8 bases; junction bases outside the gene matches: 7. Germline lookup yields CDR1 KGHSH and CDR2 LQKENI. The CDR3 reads CASSDRGPEGYTF. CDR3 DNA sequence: TGTGCCAGCTCAGACAGGGGCCCGGAGGGCTACACCTTC.

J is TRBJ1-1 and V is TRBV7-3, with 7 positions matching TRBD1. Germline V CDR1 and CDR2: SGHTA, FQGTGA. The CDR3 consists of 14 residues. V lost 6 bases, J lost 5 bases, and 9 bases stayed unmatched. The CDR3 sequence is CASRKQGGGTEAFF. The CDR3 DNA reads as TGTGCCAGCAGAAAGCAGGGGGGCGGGACTGAAGCTTTCTTT.

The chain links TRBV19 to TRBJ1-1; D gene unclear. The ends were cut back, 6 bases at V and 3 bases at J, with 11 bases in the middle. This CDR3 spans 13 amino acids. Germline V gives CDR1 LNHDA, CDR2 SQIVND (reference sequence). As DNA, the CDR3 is TGTGCCAGTAGGCGGGATCGGGACACTGAAGCTTTCTTT. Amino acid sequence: CASRRDRDTEAFF.

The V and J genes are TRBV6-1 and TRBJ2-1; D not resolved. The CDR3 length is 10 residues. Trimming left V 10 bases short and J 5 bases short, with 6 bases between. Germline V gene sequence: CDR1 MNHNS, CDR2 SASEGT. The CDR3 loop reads CATRNNEQFF. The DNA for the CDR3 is TGTGCCACCCGTAACAATGAGCAGTTCTTC.

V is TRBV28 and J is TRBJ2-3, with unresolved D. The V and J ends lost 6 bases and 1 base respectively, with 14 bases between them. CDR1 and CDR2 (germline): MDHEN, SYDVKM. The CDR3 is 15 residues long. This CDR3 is CASSSPGGGTDTQYF. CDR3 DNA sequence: TGTGCCAGCAGCTCCCCGGGTGGAGGCACAGATACGCAGTATTTT.

In nucleotides, the CDR3 is TGTGCCAGCAGCGGGGTACTAGGGTCTGGGGCCAACGTCCTGACTTTC. Its protein is CASSGVLGSGANVLTF. The chain has TRBV9 and TRBJ2-6; weak D call: TRBD2 (5 bases). Per germline, CDR1 SGDLS and CDR2 YYNGEE. Trimming stripped 3 bases from V and 1 base from J, with 11 bases between. The CDR3 is 16 amino acids.

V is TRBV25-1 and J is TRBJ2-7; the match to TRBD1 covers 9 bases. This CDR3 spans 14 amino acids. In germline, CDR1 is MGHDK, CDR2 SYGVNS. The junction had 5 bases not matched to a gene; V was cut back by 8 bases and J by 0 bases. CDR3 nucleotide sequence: TGTGCCAGCGTCGGACAGGGGTACTCCTACGAGCAGTACTTC. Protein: CASVGQGYSYEQYF.

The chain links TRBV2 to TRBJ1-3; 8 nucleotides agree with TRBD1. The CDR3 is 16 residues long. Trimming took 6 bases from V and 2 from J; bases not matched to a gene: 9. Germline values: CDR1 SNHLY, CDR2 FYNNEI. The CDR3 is CASRLNRGGAGNTIYF. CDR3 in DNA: TGTGCCAGCAGACTCAACAGGGGGGGTGCTGGAAACACCATATATTTT.

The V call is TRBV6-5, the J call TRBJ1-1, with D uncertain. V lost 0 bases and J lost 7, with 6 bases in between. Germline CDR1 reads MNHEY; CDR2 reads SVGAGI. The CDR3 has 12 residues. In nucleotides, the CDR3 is TGTGCCAGCAGTTACTCTGCAGATGAAGCTTTCTTT. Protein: CASSYSADEAFF.

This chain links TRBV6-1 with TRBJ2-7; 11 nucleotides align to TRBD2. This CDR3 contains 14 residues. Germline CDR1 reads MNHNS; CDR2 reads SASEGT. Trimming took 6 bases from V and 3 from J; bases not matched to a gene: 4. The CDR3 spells CASRLAGALYEQYF. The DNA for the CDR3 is TGTGCCAGCAGACTAGCGGGGGCCCTCTACGAGCAGTACTTC.

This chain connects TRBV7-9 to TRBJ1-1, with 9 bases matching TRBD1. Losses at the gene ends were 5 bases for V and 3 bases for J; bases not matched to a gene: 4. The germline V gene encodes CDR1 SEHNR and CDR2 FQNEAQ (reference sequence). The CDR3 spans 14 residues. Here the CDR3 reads CASSPRDRDTEAFF. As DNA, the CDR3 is TGTGCCAGCAGCCCTCGGGACAGGGACACTGAAGCTTTCTTT.

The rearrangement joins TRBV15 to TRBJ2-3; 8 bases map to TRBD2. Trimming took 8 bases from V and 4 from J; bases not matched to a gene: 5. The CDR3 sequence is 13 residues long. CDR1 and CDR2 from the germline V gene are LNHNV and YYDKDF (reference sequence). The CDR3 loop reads CATRGGPADTQYF. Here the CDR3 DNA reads TGTGCCACCCGGGGGGGGCCAGCAGATACGCAGTATTTT.

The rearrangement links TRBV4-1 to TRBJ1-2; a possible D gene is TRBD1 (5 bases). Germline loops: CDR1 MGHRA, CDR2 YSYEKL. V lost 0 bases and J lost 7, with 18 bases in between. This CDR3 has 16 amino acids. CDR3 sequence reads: CASSQDQGTPPGGYTF. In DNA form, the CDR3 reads TGCGCCAGCAGCCAAGATCAGGGTACCCCCCCTGGTGGCTACACCTTC.

CDR3 nucleotide sequence: TGTGCCAGCAGCTTAGGTAGCCTCGGGGAGCAGTTCTTC. Encoded protein: CASSLGSLGEQFF. V usage is TRBV11-3 and J usage is TRBJ2-1; D not certain. Trimming shortened V by 1 base and J by 10 bases, and 11 bases separated the two germline ends. The V gene's germline CDR1 is SGHNT and CDR2 YENEEA. The CDR3 extends over 13 amino acids.

For the CDR3, the DNA is TGTGCCAGCAGTGGGACAAAGAACACCGGGGAGCTGTTTTTT. Translation: CASSGTKNTGELFF. V gene TRBV2 combines with J gene TRBJ2-2; the D gene is possibly TRBD1 (5 bases). Trimming shortened V by 4 bases and J by 1 base, and 7 bases separated the two germline ends. CDR1 SNHLY and CDR2 FYNNEI come from the germline V gene. The CDR3 consists of 14 residues.

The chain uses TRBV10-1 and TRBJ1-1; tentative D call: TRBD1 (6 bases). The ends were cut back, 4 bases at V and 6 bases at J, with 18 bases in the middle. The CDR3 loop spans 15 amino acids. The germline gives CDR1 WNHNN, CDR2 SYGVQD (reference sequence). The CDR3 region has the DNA TGCGCCAGCAGTGTCGGAGACAGGACCCACTCTGAAGCTTTCTTT. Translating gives CASSVGDRTHSEAFF.

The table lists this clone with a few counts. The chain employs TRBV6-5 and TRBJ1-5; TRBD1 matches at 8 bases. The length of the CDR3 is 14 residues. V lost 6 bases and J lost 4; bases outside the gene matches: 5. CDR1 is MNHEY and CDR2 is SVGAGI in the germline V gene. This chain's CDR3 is CASSLTGGNQPQHF. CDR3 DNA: TGTGCCAGCAGCCTTACAGGGGGAAATCAGCCCCAGCATTTT.